The next 26 T cell receptor beta chains were all read from a single sample in a study of somatic mutations in cytotoxic T cells in rheumatoid arthritis. Libraries were prepared by immunoSEQ multiplex PCR; TCRdb keeps only in-frame clonotypes and omits some of them. The table shows some 6,700 clones, with around three quarters occurring only once. This material consisted of CD8+ T cells sorted from blood, taken at a follow-up visit. These TCRs come from a woman in her seventies with rheumatoid arthritis.

CDR3 nucleotide sequence: TGTGCCAGCAGTTCCGGGACAGGGTGGGGCTACACCTTC. This translates into CASSSGTGWGYTF. The V call is TRBV6-6, the J call TRBJ1-2; TRBD1 matches 9 bases. Germline V gene data show CDR1 as MNHNY and CDR2 as SVGAGI (reference sequence). V lost 4 bases to trimming and J lost 8 bases; unmatched junction nucleotides: 5. The CDR3 extends over 13 amino acids.

This clone was detected only once. The chain carries TRBV9 and TRBJ1-2; 9 nucleotides agree with TRBD1. V dropped 3 bases and J dropped 8; count of bases not matched to a gene: 11. Looked up from germline, CDR1 is SGDLS and CDR2 is YYNGEE. This CDR3 spans 15 amino acids. The CDR3 region is CASSEGTGGALGYTF. CDR3 coding DNA: TGTGCCAGCAGCGAGGGAACAGGGGGCGCGTTGGGCTACACCTTC.

This rearrangement joins TRBV5-6 to TRBJ2-3, with 13 bases aligning to TRBD2. V was pared by 4 bases and J by 4 bases, with 6 bases of the junction left unmatched. This CDR3 region has 16 residues. Germline-derived CDR1 and CDR2 are SGHDT and YYEEEE. In DNA form, the CDR3 reads TGTGCCAGCAGCCCAACTAGCGGGAGGGACCCAGATACGCAGTATTTT. Its translation: CASSPTSGRDPDTQYF.

V is TRBV7-9 and J is TRBJ2-1; D not certain. V lost 5 bases and J 8 bases, leaving 16 bases between the germline ends. The CDR3 totals 14 residues. Germline values: CDR1 SEHNR, CDR2 FQNEAQ (reference sequence). As DNA, the CDR3 is TGTGCCAGCAGCCTCCTCCGCCTCGTCGATGAGCAGTTCTTC. Translated: CASSLLRLVDEQFF.

The chain has TRBV6-1 and TRBJ1-1, with D perhaps TRBD1 (6 bases). CDR3 size: 13 residues. Germline CDR1 reads MNHNS; CDR2 reads SASEGT. V was shortened by 3 bases and J by 7 bases, with 12 bases between the two germline ends. The CDR3 DNA reads as TGTGCCAGCAGTGATTGGGGGCCTAATGAAGCTTTCTTT. Translation gives CASSDWGPNEAFF.

This chain connects TRBV4-1 to TRBJ2-5, with D possibly TRBD1 on 5 matching bases. V was pared by 0 bases and J by 6 bases, with 11 bases between. Germline CDR1 and CDR2: MGHRA and YSYEKL. The CDR3 length is 14 residues. The CDR3 region is CASSQEPGWKTQYF. The CDR3 DNA sequence: TGCGCCAGCAGCCAAGAACCAGGGTGGAAGACCCAGTACTTC.

The rearrangement joins TRBV6-5 to TRBJ1-5, with D uncertain. CDR1 and CDR2 from the germline V gene are MNHEY and SVGAGI. The CDR3 is made up of 14 amino acids. V lost 6 bases, J lost 5 bases, and 14 bases lay in between. In DNA, the CDR3 is TGTGCCAGCAGGGGTCAAGGCCTTTATCAGCCCCAGCATTTT. Its protein is CASRGQGLYQPQHF.

The chain joins TRBV5-6 to TRBJ2-3; the D gene could be TRBD1 or TRBD2 (5 bases each). Germline assignment: CDR1 SGHDT and CDR2 YYEEEE. Between the trimmed V and J ends, which lost 6 bases and 4 bases, there was a span of 18 bases. The CDR3 covers 15 residues. The CDR3 sequence: CASTPDLGVPDTQYF. The CDR3 DNA sequence: TGTGCCAGCACCCCGGACCTGGGGGTTCCAGATACGCAGTATTTT.

J is TRBJ2-3 and V is TRBV28; the D gene is possibly TRBD2 (6 bases). Germline CDR1 MDHEN, CDR2 SYDVKM. V lost 3 bases and J 0 bases, leaving 13 bases between the germline ends. The CDR3 spans 16 residues. The CDR3 DNA follows: TGTGCCAGCAGTTTCGGGCTAGCGACTAGCACAGATACGCAGTATTTT. Amino acids: CASSFGLATSTDTQYF.

The chain's CDR3 is CASSPRGHQPQHF. DNA for the CDR3: TGTGCCAGCAGCCCCAGGGGGCATCAGCCCCAGCATTTT. V is TRBV5-8 and J is TRBJ1-5, with 8 positions matching TRBD1. With V trimmed by 4 bases and J by 5 bases, 2 bases remained unmatched. Looked up from germline, CDR1 is SGHTS and CDR2 is YDEGEE. There are 13 residues in the CDR3.

The V gene is TRBV5-1, the J gene TRBJ2-1; no clear D gene. There are 15 residues in the CDR3. Germline V CDR1 and CDR2: SGHRS, YFSETQ. V lost 2 bases and J lost 3, with 12 bases in between. This CDR3 reads CASSFSFSRYNEQFF. Here the CDR3 DNA reads TGCGCCAGCAGCTTTAGTTTCAGTCGCTACAATGAGCAGTTCTTC.

This chain uses TRBV28 with TRBJ2-2, with D unresolved. CDR3 length: 13 amino acids. Trimming left V 3 bases short and J 4 bases short, with 6 bases between. Germline V gene data show CDR1 as MDHEN and CDR2 as SYDVKM. The CDR3: CASSLFGTGELFF. Written as DNA, the CDR3 is TGTGCCAGCAGTTTGTTCGGCACCGGGGAGCTGTTTTTT.

V is TRBV9 and J is TRBJ1-2; 7 positions agree with TRBD1. The junction had 7 bases not matched to a gene; V was cut back by 3 bases and J by 2 bases. The CDR3 loop spans 15 amino acids. Germline values: CDR1 SGDLS, CDR2 YYNGEE. CDR3 protein: CASSGQGDGNYGYTF. CDR3 nucleotide sequence: TGTGCCAGCAGCGGACAGGGAGATGGAAACTATGGCTACACCTTC.

This sequence joins TRBV9 and TRBJ1-4; D is ambiguous. Germline V gives CDR1 SGDLS, CDR2 YYNGEE. V was trimmed by 0 bases and J by 5 bases, leaving 11 bases between them. The CDR3 contains 15 residues. The CDR3 sequence is CASSVGVTENEKLFF. The CDR3 DNA follows: TGTGCCAGCAGCGTAGGTGTGACGGAGAATGAAAAACTGTTTTTT. Variable domain in full (rest from reference TRBV9 and TRBJ1-4): DSGVTQTPKHLITATGQRVTLRCSPRSGDLSVYWYQQSLDQGLQFLIQYYNGEERAKGNILERFSAQQFPDLHSELNLSSLELGDSALYFCASSVGVTENEKLFFGSGTQLSVL.

The genes are TRBV11-2 and TRBJ2-7; 9 bases are shared with TRBD1. The CDR3 loop spans 15 amino acids. The germline CDR1 and CDR2 sequences are SGHAT and FQNNGV. With 5 bases clipped from V and 4 bases from J, the junction kept 9 bases outside the gene matches. CDR3 sequence reads: CASSRRDRAGYEQYF. The CDR3 nucleotides read TGTGCCAGCAGCCGACGGGACAGGGCGGGGTACGAGCAGTACTTC.

This clone occurred a few times. The rearrangement joins TRBV6-6 to TRBJ2-1, with TRBD1 matching 7 bases. In germline, CDR1 is MNHNY, CDR2 SVGAGI (reference sequence). The V and J ends lost 0 bases and 4 bases, in that order; junction bases with no gene match: 6. The CDR3 is 16 residues long. CDR3 sequence (DNA): TGTGCCAGCAGTTACTCGTCCGGGACAGCTTACAATGAGCAGTTCTTC. Protein: CASSYSSGTAYNEQFF.

The V gene is TRBV9, the J gene TRBJ1-2; 7 bases fit TRBD1. CDR3 size: 15 residues. Trimming cost V 0 bases and J 4 bases; bases outside gene matches: 6. CDR1 SGDLS and CDR2 YYNGEE come from the germline V gene. CDR3 sequence (DNA): TGTGCCAGCAGCGTAGGGGGGACAGCCTCCTATGGCTACACCTTC. This translates into CASSVGGTASYGYTF.

The chain combines TRBV11-3 with TRBJ2-3; possibly TRBD1 or TRBD2 for D (5 bases each). CDR3 length: 16 amino acids. Germline V gene sequence: CDR1 SGHNT, CDR2 YENEEA. V lost 0 bases and J 4 bases, leaving 14 bases between the germline ends. CDR3 nucleotide sequence: TGTGCCAGCAGCTTAGATGGGAGCCAGGGTCCAGATACGCAGTATTTT. Protein: CASSLDGSQGPDTQYF.

The V and J genes are TRBV6-5 and TRBJ2-7, with 10 bases that match TRBD1. V was pared by 2 bases and J by 3 bases, with 1 base of the junction left unmatched. The CDR3 runs 14 residues. CDR1 is MNHEY, CDR2 SVGAGI, per germline. The CDR3 nucleotides read TGTGCCAGCAGTTACGGGACAGGGGTCTACGAGCAGTACTTC. It yields the protein CASSYGTGVYEQYF.

This chain links TRBV14 with TRBJ2-7; the D is unclear. The CDR3 consists of 12 residues. Germline V gene lookup returns CDR1 SGHDN and CDR2 FVKESK. Trimming cost V 1 base and J 3 bases, with 4 bases left between them. This chain's CDR3 is CASSQVGYEQYF. CDR3 coding DNA: TGTGCCAGCAGCCAAGTAGGCTACGAGCAGTACTTC.

V usage is TRBV16 and J usage is TRBJ1-2; D is unclear. This CDR3 spans 15 amino acids. Germline CDR1 KGHSY, CDR2 FQNENV. Trimming shortened V by 1 base and J by 2 bases, and 11 bases separated the two germline ends. The CDR3 coding sequence is TGTGCCAGCAGCCAATTAACTAATTTGAACTATGGCTACACCTTC. Encoded protein: CASSQLTNLNYGYTF.

The chain carries TRBV7-8 and TRBJ1-5; D is unresolved. The V end lost 3 bases, the J end lost 1 base, and 7 bases lay between the germline ends. CDR1 and CDR2 (germline): SGHVS, FQNEAQ. The CDR3 is made up of 14 amino acids. The CDR3: CASSFLESNQPQHF. The DNA of the CDR3 is TGTGCCAGCAGCTTCTTAGAGAGCAATCAGCCCCAGCATTTT.

The chain joins TRBV7-8 to TRBJ1-2; maybe TRBD1 (6 bases). The germline V gene has CDR1 SGHVS and CDR2 FQNEAQ. The CDR3 covers 17 residues. V was pared by 7 bases and J by 0 bases, with 21 bases between. The DNA for the CDR3 is TGTGCCAGCACCCTGACTGATGGACAGAGCGCTAACTATGGCTACACCTTC. The encoded protein is CASTLTDGQSANYGYTF.

This clone was detected only once. The rearrangement links TRBV9 to TRBJ2-2, with 7 bases that match TRBD2. Germline CDR1 reads SGDLS; CDR2 reads YYNGEE. The CDR3 length is 15 residues. V trimming: 6 bases; J trimming: 2 bases; junction bases outside the gene matches: 7. The CDR3 nucleotides read TGTGCCAGCACCTCGACTAGCCTAAACACCGGGGAGCTGTTTTTT. It codes for CASTSTSLNTGELFF.

The V gene is TRBV9, the J gene TRBJ1-1; D ambiguous. This CDR3 is 12 amino acids long. Germline loops: CDR1 SGDLS, CDR2 YYNGEE. Between the trimmed V and J ends, which lost 3 bases and 8 bases, there was a span of 11 bases. CDR3 in amino acids: CASSAGAGEAFF. The CDR3 bases are TGTGCCAGCAGCGCCGGAGCGGGAGAAGCTTTCTTT. Looking up the rest from reference TRBV9 and TRBJ1-1 gives the full variable domain: DSGVTQTPKHLITATGQRVTLRCSPRSGDLSVYWYQQSLDQGLQFLIQYYNGEERAKGNILERFSAQQFPDLHSELNLSSLELGDSALYFCASSAGAGEAFFGQGTRLTVV.

V usage is TRBV11-2 and J usage is TRBJ2-7; D remains unclear. Germline assignment: CDR1 SGHAT and CDR2 FQNNGV. V lost 8 bases and J lost 3, with 5 bases in between. The CDR3 is 10 residues long. CDR3 nucleotide sequence: TGTGCCAGCGGCAACTACGAGCAGTACTTC. Translating gives CASGNYEQYF.